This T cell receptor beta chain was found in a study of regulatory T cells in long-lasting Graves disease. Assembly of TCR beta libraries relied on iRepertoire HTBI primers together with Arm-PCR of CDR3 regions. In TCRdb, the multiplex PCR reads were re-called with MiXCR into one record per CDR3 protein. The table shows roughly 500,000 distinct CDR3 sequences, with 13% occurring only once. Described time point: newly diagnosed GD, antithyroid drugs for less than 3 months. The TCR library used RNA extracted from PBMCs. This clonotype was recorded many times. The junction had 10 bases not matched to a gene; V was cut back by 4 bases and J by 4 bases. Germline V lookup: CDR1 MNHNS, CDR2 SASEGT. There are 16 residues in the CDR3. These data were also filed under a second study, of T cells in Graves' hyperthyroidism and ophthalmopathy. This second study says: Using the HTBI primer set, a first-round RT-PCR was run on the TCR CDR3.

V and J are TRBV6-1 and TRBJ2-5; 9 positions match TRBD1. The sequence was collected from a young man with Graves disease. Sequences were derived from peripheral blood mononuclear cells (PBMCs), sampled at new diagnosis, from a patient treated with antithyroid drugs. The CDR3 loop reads CASSALGGQGPETQYF. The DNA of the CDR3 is TGTGCCAGCAGTGCTCTAGGGGGACAGGGCCCAGAGACCCAGTACTTC.